This TCR beta chain was profiled in a study of T cells in Graves' hyperthyroidism and ophthalmopathy (dated by TCRdb to 2018 to 2020). Notes on the research overall: Peripheral blood was sampled at the time of initial diagnosis, prior to any treatment. After blood sampling, hyperthyroidism patients were treated with methimazole at a starting dose of 30 mg daily, and ophthalmopathy patients were treated with high-dose intravenous methylprednisolone. An independent validation cohort of 18 to 20 hyperthyroidism patients and about 16 patients who later progressed to ophthalmopathy tested prospective prediction of ophthalmopathy. In over five Graves' hyperthyroidism patients, the study also compared T-cell repertoires from thyroid tissue with T-cell repertoires from blood. The approximately 90 discovery patients were randomly split 7:3 into training and test sets. TCR V-J signatures able to tell the groups apart were searched for in a discovery cohort of 90 to 100 patients, of whom under 45 had Graves' ophthalmopathy and 57 had stable Graves' hyperthyroidism. The paper reports TCR Vbeta CDR3 sequencing of fewer than 150 peripheral blood samples: 43 ophthalmopathy, over 70 hyperthyroidism and some 17 progressor patients. What the work shows at the level of the full study, not this receptor alone: In validation, the model predicted progression to ophthalmopathy a median of about 5.9 months before onset, with roughly 70% sensitivity and roughly 79% specificity. No statistical method was used to fix the sample size in advance, and group allocation was not hidden from the investigators. A 13 V-J signature model separated ophthalmopathy from stable hyperthyroidism, with 87.88% sensitivity and just under 84% specificity in cross-validation and 80%/75% in testing. Blood samples also contained most of the expanded thyroid clonotypes (frequency above 0.001), which suggests that blood repertoires may reflect thyroid immune responses.

Sequences MNHEY (CDR1) and SMNVEV (CDR2) are obtained from the germline V gene (reference sequence). The CDR3 numbers 15 residues from cysteine through phenylalanine. The kept DNA is CDR3 alone, 45 bases in frame from the first base. Germline trimming amounts to 6 bases on V and 1 base on J, with 3 as the count of junction bases outside the gene matches. The TCR beta CDR3 regions were amplified from RNA transcripts. For the first round of RT-PCR on the TCR CDR3, the HTBI primer set was used together with the Qiagen OneStep RT-PCR kit. The libraries were constructed in a second round of multiplex PCR and then size-selected and purified. Paired-end sequencing of the libraries was performed with 100 bp reads on an Illumina HiSeq2000. Regarding the original processing steps: SOAPnuke was used to process the raw data, with reads discarded if the reads contained adapters or uncalled bases, had a mean Phred below 15, or lacked an exact constant-primer or identifier match. COPE v1.2.5 was used to merge the high-quality paired reads, and each unique nucleotide sequence was defined as a clonotype. MiTCR v1.1 was used to align clonotypes to the IMGT TRBV, TRBD and TRBJ reference segments. Analysis was restricted to V-J combinations with a frequency above 0.0001, which covered 99.2% of repertoires. A TCS score was defined as the ratio of F50 (clonal expansion) to E x V (chaos), with BLOSUM62-based TCRdist applied between CDR3 peptides within each V-J. Welch's t-statistics and random forest reduced roughly 530 V-J features to 13, which were used in a naive Bayes classifier (R e1071). Starting from the raw public reads, TCRdb applied fastp trimming at Q25, assembled clones with MiXCR and retained in-frame beta chains. Duplicate CDR3 protein sequences are folded into a single record with the most common DNA and genes. The V and J calls and clone size come from TCRdb's table, not from the authors' own analysis. The sample table lists about 700,000 distinct CDR3 sequences, 11% to 15% of them with a count of one. The ten most abundant clones make up roughly a tenth of the sample.

A patient counted as having stable Graves' hyperthyroidism if no progression to ophthalmopathy occurred over 18 months of follow-up. Hyperthyroidism patients were newly diagnosed, with disease duration under 2 months, and aged 18 to 65 years. The study excluded patients with uncontrolled infections, other autoimmune diseases, pregnancy or lactation. Diagnoses were based on clinical symptoms, serum thyroxine and TRAb, thyroid ultrasound and orbital computed tomography. PBMCs were separated from roughly 10 ml of fresh peripheral blood using Ficoll-Paque density gradient centrifugation. Trizol reagent was used to extract total RNA, and RNA quality was then checked on an Agilent 2100 Bioanalyzer. This clonotype was seen a handful of times. The specificity of this receptor is unknown. Base qualities are not at hand, and no much larger clone is one base apart.

Sequenced input: blood. The rearrangement combines TRBV27 with TRBJ2-2; TRBD2 matches 9 bases in the middle. The receptor was isolated from a woman aged 18-29 years with Graves' hyperthyroidism. The base sequence is TGTGCCAGCAGACGTAGCGGGAGGAACACCGGGGAGCTGTTTTTT. Its protein product is CASRRSGRNTGELFF.